This note documents a single T cell receptor (beta chain) sequence. The CDR3 contains 14 residues. Germline V gene data show CDR1 as LGHDT and CDR2 as YNNKEL (reference sequence). V was clipped by 3 bases and J by 3 bases, with 11 bases between them. The data derive from a study of blood T cell repertoires in COVID-19. Study-wide context: COVID-19 samples, acute and convalescent, were from the United States, Italy and Spain. The cDNA or gDNA used as material had been derived from T cells, B-cell-depleted T cells, or PBMCs.

Original analysis: The assay estimated nucleated cells by amplifying reference gene primers. Some clones are missing from TCRdb's copy, which holds only in-frame ones; the method was immunoSEQ multiplex PCR. The V and J calls and clone size come from that table; D and trimming were worked out from the DNA. In the table there are more than 100,000 clones, around 86% of which are singletons. The V call is TRBV3-1 (or the pseudogene TRBV3-2), the J call TRBJ1-2; D call uncertain. Sequenced sample: peripheral blood. This clonotype was sampled from a woman aged 70-85 years with acute or convalescent COVID-19. The DNA of the CDR3 is TGTGCCAGCAGCCAGGGCCCCCGATACTATGGCTACACCTTC. It codes for CASSQGPRYYGYTF.